This TCR beta chain was recorded in a study of PD-1 blockade in classical Hodgkin lymphoma. Study conclusions and caveats: Reported baseline diversity: healthy donors highest, relapsed/refractory patients lowest.

Indicated time point: newly diagnosed, previously untreated cHL patient sample. This CDR3 is built from 13 residues. V lost 6 bases and J lost 6; bases outside the gene matches: 6. Germline V gene sequence: CDR1 MNHEY, CDR2 SVGAGI. Assay: immunoSEQ multiplex PCR; the TCRdb copy retains only in-frame clones and omits some. The sample holds some 70,000 clones, over 90% seen once. On this clone itself: Its target is unknown.

V is TRBV6-5 and J is TRBJ1-2; 8 bases line up with TRBD1. The sequence was collected from a human donor with classical Hodgkin lymphoma. The sample comprised peripheral blood mononuclear cells (PBMCs). The chain's CDR3 is CASRSTGVHGYTF. The CDR3 DNA is TGTGCCAGCAGGTCGACAGGGGTACATGGCTACACCTTC.